Each of the 25 T cell receptor beta chains below was sequenced from the same sample in a study of cytotoxic CD8 clonotypes in ibrutinib-treated CLL. TCRdb's copy holds only in-frame clones and misses some; the assay was immunoSEQ multiplex PCR. The sample contains around 300,000 clones, around four fifths of which appear only once. Sequences were derived from PBMCs, sampled before ibrutinib treatment. These receptors originate from a human donor with chronic lymphocytic leukemia.

Only a few counts were recorded for this clone. Other DNA sequences from this sample encode an identical CDR3 as well. CDR3 in amino acids: CASSLREKLFF. CDR3 bases: TGTGCCAGCAGTTTACGTGAAAAACTGTTTTTT. The chain recombines TRBV28 with TRBJ1-4; D call uncertain. There are 11 residues in the CDR3. Germline lookup yields CDR1 MDHEN and CDR2 SYDVKM. Trimming stripped 2 bases from V and 7 bases from J, with 2 bases between.

The genes are TRBV30 and TRBJ1-4; a possible D gene is TRBD1 (6 bases). The germline V gene encodes CDR1 GTSNPN and CDR2 SVGIG (reference sequence). Between the trimmed V and J ends, which lost 1 base and 11 bases, there was a span of 8 bases. This CDR3 has 11 amino acids. CDR3 sequence reads: CAWSERGKLFF. CDR3 in DNA: TGTGCCTGGAGTGAAAGGGGGAAACTGTTTTTT.

V is TRBV2 and J is TRBJ2-1; TRBD2 aligns across 12 bases. The CDR3 covers 15 residues. CDR1 is SNHLY, CDR2 FYNNEI, per germline. J was trimmed by 6 bases and V by 7 bases; bases with no gene match: 7. The CDR3 region has the DNA TGTGCCAGCACCCCGACTAGCGGGAGTATCAATGAGCAGTTCTTC. It specifies CASTPTSGSINEQFF.

The chain links TRBV9 to TRBJ2-3; D unresolved. Germline CDR1 reads SGDLS; CDR2 reads YYNGEE. This CDR3 contains 16 residues. V gave up 0 bases and J gave up 3 bases, with 14 bases separating them. CDR3 sequence (DNA): TGTGCCAGCAGCGTAGAATCGAGTCCGCGTACAGATACGCAGTATTTT. The encoded protein is CASSVESSPRTDTQYF. The entire variable domain, with the rest obtained from reference TRBV9 and TRBJ2-3, is as follows: DSGVTQTPKHLITATGQRVTLRCSPRSGDLSVYWYQQSLDQGLQFLIQYYNGEERAKGNILERFSAQQFPDLHSELNLSSLELGDSALYFCASSVESSPRTDTQYFGPGTRLTVL.

The chain recombines TRBV5-4 with TRBJ2-7; 10 bases fit TRBD2. Germline values: CDR1 SGHNT, CDR2 YYREEE (reference sequence). V shed 1 base, J shed 6 bases, and the junction held 10 bases outside the gene matches. The CDR3 runs to 16 residues. DNA of the CDR3: TGTGCCAGCAGCTTGCCTCGGCTAGCGGGAGTTAGCGAGCAGTACTTC. Amino acids: CASSLPRLAGVSEQYF.

This clone was seen more than once but under ten times. The chain carries TRBV6-6 and TRBJ2-7, with TRBD2 matching over 11 bases. Germline CDR1 reads MNHNY; CDR2 reads SVGAGI (reference sequence). V lost 5 bases to trimming and J lost 4 bases; unmatched junction nucleotides: 7. CDR3 length: 15 residues. The CDR3 DNA reads as TGTGCCAGCAGTCCACCGGGACTAGCGGTTTACGAGCAGTACTTC. Translated, it gives CASSPPGLAVYEQYF.

This rearrangement joins TRBV11-1 to TRBJ1-2; 10 bases map to TRBD1. V lost 5 bases to trimming and J lost 8 bases; unmatched junction nucleotides: 5. Germline assignment: CDR1 SGHAT and CDR2 FQDESV (reference sequence). CDR3 length equals 13 residues. The CDR3 loop reads CASSPGQGYGYTF. CDR3 DNA: TGTGCCAGCAGCCCGGGACAGGGGTACGGCTACACCTTC.

This chain links TRBV2 with TRBJ2-7; D is perhaps TRBD1 (5 bases). The germline V and J ends were trimmed by 7 bases and 11 bases, with 21 bases remaining between them. Germline values: CDR1 SNHLY, CDR2 FYNNEI. The CDR3 loop spans 13 amino acids. As DNA, the CDR3 is TGTGCCAGCACGTCCGACAGAGCCATACTGAAGTACTTC. This sequence encodes CASTSDRAILKYF. The complete variable domain, with remaining parts taken from reference TRBV2 and TRBJ2-7, reads EPEVTQTPSHQVTQMGQEVILRCVPISNHLYFYWYRQILGQKVEFLVSFYNNEISEKSEIFDDQFSVERPDGSNFTLKIRSTKLEDSAMYFCASTSDRAILKYFGPGTRLTVT.

The CDR3 region is CASSPPGLAGTYEQYF. The CDR3 nucleotides read TGTGCCAGCAGCCCCCCGGGGCTAGCGGGGACCTACGAGCAGTACTTC. The gene calls are TRBV7-9 and TRBJ2-7, with TRBD2 identical over 9 bases. Germline values: CDR1 SEHNR, CDR2 FQNEAQ (reference sequence). CDR3 size: 16 residues. With 5 bases clipped from V and 2 bases from J, the junction kept 10 bases outside the gene matches.

This clone has a count of ten or more. The gene calls are TRBV7-2 and TRBJ1-5; the D is unclear. Per germline, CDR1 SGHTA and CDR2 FQGNSA. With 2 bases removed from V and 3 bases from J, the gap between germline ends came to 11 bases. The CDR3 contains 15 residues. DNA of the CDR3: TGTGCCAGCAGCTTACGGCAGGACTTCAATCAGCCCCAGCATTTT. This codes for CASSLRQDFNQPQHF.

This sequence joins TRBV27 and TRBJ2-7; D is unclear. V gave up 7 bases and J gave up 3 bases, with 13 bases separating them. There are 13 residues in the CDR3. Germline loops: CDR1 MNHEY, CDR2 SMNVEV (reference sequence). Here the CDR3 DNA reads TGTGCCAGCACCACCCCCCCGGGCTACGAGCAGTACTTC. It is translated as CASTTPPGYEQYF.

The CDR3: CASSFLKRADVNEQFF. The DNA for the CDR3 is TGTGCCAGCAGCTTTCTTAAGCGGGCCGATGTTAATGAGCAGTTCTTC. V usage is TRBV7-2 and J usage is TRBJ2-1, with D perhaps TRBD2 (6 bases). CDR3 length: 16 amino acids. V was trimmed by 3 bases and J by 7 bases, leaving 19 bases between them. The germline V gene has CDR1 SGHTA and CDR2 FQGNSA.

This chain connects TRBV30 to TRBJ2-3, with TRBD2 matching over 10 bases. This CDR3 is built from 14 residues. The junction had 6 bases not matched to a gene; V was cut back by 4 bases and J by 5 bases. Germline CDR1 reads GTSNPN; CDR2 reads SVGIG (reference sequence). The CDR3 DNA sequence: TGTGCCTGGACTAGCGGGAGATCGGTAGATACGCAGTATTTT. This sequence encodes CAWTSGRSVDTQYF.

The chain links TRBV27 to TRBJ2-7, with D unresolved. V was cut by 3 bases and J by 6 bases, with 18 bases left in between. CDR1 and CDR2 from the germline V gene are MNHEY and SMNVEV (reference sequence). This CDR3 contains 15 residues. The CDR3 sequence is CASSFRMDGFGEQYF. The CDR3 bases are TGTGCCAGCAGTTTCCGTATGGACGGATTCGGCGAGCAGTACTTC.

The chain carries TRBV5-1 and TRBJ2-7; D unresolved. Trimming pared 6 bases from V and 5 bases from J, leaving 24 bases between. The CDR3 has 16 amino acids. Germline assignment: CDR1 SGHRS and CDR2 YFSETQ. The CDR3 spells CASMLVTGREVNEQYF. Here the CDR3 DNA reads TGCGCCAGCATGTTAGTCACGGGCCGAGAAGTCAACGAGCAGTACTTC.

J is TRBJ2-3 and V is TRBV9, with D unclear. Germline V gene lookup returns CDR1 SGDLS and CDR2 YYNGEE. This CDR3 has 13 amino acids. V shed 5 bases and J shed 2 bases, with 9 bases lying between them. The CDR3, as DNA: TGTGCCAGCAGTAGAGACACCACAGATACGCAGTATTTT. This gives the protein CASSRDTTDTQYF. Drawing the rest from reference TRBV9 and TRBJ2-3, the complete variable domain is DSGVTQTPKHLITATGQRVTLRCSPRSGDLSVYWYQQSLDQGLQFLIQYYNGEERAKGNILERFSAQQFPDLHSELNLSSLELGDSALYFCASSRDTTDTQYFGPGTRLTVL.

The chain carries TRBV6-5 and TRBJ1-3, with D perhaps TRBD1 (5 bases). Germline assignment: CDR1 MNHEY and CDR2 SVGAGI. V was shortened by 0 bases and J by 2 bases, with 8 bases between the two germline ends. The CDR3 consists of 15 residues. The CDR3 nucleotides read TGTGCCAGCAGTTACTCCGGGGCCCCTGGAAACACCATATATTTT. This translates into CASSYSGAPGNTIYF.

The J gene is TRBJ2-3, the V gene TRBV2; D unresolved. Germline loops: CDR1 SNHLY, CDR2 FYNNEI. V was shortened by 6 bases and J by 1 base, with 5 bases between the two germline ends. The CDR3 has 12 amino acids. The CDR3 is CASRLGTDTQYF. The CDR3 coding sequence is TGTGCCAGCAGACTGGGCACAGATACGCAGTATTTT. The full variable domain, rest sourced from reference TRBV2 and TRBJ2-3, is EPEVTQTPSHQVTQMGQEVILRCVPISNHLYFYWYRQILGQKVEFLVSFYNNEISEKSEIFDDQFSVERPDGSNFTLKIRSTKLEDSAMYFCASRLGTDTQYFGPGTRLTVL.

The chain is built from TRBV18 and TRBJ2-3; D is unresolved. In germline, CDR1 is KGHSH, CDR2 LQKENI. Trimming stripped 0 bases from V and 5 bases from J, with 6 bases between. CDR3 length equals 13 residues. This CDR3 reads CASSPPARDTQYF. CDR3 nucleotide sequence: TGTGCCAGCTCACCACCTGCCAGAGATACGCAGTATTTT.

V usage is TRBV9 and J usage is TRBJ1-2; TRBD1 agrees at 7 bases. With V trimmed by 6 bases and J by 8 bases, 10 bases remained unmatched. This CDR3 is 13 amino acids long. Germline CDR1 and CDR2: SGDLS and YYNGEE. The CDR3 loop is CASNYPTGSGYTF. The CDR3 DNA follows: TGTGCCAGCAACTACCCGACAGGGTCCGGCTACACCTTC.

In this sample, this clone turned up once. The rearrangement uses TRBV27 and TRBJ1-1; D is undetermined. This CDR3 is built from 15 residues. Germline CDR1 is MNHEY and CDR2 is SMNVEV (reference sequence). The V gene lost 5 bases and the J gene lost 5 bases, with 18 bases spanning the gap. CDR3 nucleotides: TGTGCCAGCAGTCTTAGACCTGAACGGACGACTGAAGCTTTCTTT. It specifies CASSLRPERTTEAFF.

CDR3 DNA: TGTGCCACCAAACTCGACAGTATAGGGGATTACGAGCAGTACTTC. This translates into CATKLDSIGDYEQYF. This chain joins TRBV19 and TRBJ2-7; tentative D call: TRBD1 (5 bases). This CDR3 contains 15 residues. Trimming pared 10 bases from V and 4 bases from J, leaving 23 bases between. Germline CDR1 reads LNHDA; CDR2 reads SQIVND (reference sequence).

CDR3 sequence: CASEPFHSLSYNEQFF. The CDR3 DNA reads TGTGCCAGCGAACCTTTCCACTCCCTTTCGTACAATGAGCAGTTCTTC. The chain employs TRBV19 and TRBJ2-1; no clear D. V was cut by 9 bases and J by 4 bases, with 22 bases left in between. From germline, CDR1 is LNHDA and CDR2 SQIVND (reference sequence). The CDR3 totals 16 residues.

The rearrangement uses TRBV19 and TRBJ1-1; D is ambiguous. This CDR3 spans 17 amino acids. V was clipped by 5 bases and J by 4 bases, with 23 bases between them. Per the germline V gene, CDR1 is LNHDA and CDR2 is SQIVND (reference sequence). CDR3 DNA: TGTGCCAGTAGTGGAGGACTTGGCGCCGCGCTTAGCACTGAAGCTTTCTTT. Translating gives CASSGGLGAALSTEAFF.

The rearrangement joins TRBV7-2 to TRBJ2-1; D unresolved. With 0 bases removed from V and 7 bases from J, the gap between germline ends came to 7 bases. The germline gives CDR1 SGHTA, CDR2 FQGNSA. The CDR3 is 13 residues long. CDR3 sequence: CASSLAGWNEQFF. The CDR3 DNA sequence: TGTGCCAGCAGCTTAGCGGGTTGGAATGAGCAGTTCTTC.